A single sample gave rise to the 6 T cell receptor beta chains below, sequenced in a study of blood T cell repertoires in COVID-19. TCRdb keeps only in-frame clones here, not all; method: immunoSEQ multiplex PCR. The sample shows roughly 280,000 clones, 75% to 90% of them seen only once. The sequenced material came from peripheral blood. The receptors were sampled from a man aged 25-45 years with active or convalescent COVID-19.

The V call is TRBV6-5, the J call TRBJ2-7; TRBD2 agrees at 9 bases. The CDR3 spans 15 residues. Germline V gene sequence: CDR1 MNHEY, CDR2 SVGAGI. J gave up 4 bases and V 2 bases, and 6 bases lay outside the gene matches. CDR3 in amino acids: CASSYESSGVYEQYF. The CDR3 nucleotides are TGTGCCAGCAGTTACGAGTCTAGCGGGGTATACGAGCAGTACTTC.

The gene calls are TRBV27 and TRBJ1-1; no definite D call. The CDR3 contains 16 residues. Germline lookup yields CDR1 MNHEY and CDR2 SMNVEV (reference sequence). The V and J ends lost 1 base and 7 bases respectively, with 19 bases between them. As DNA, the CDR3 is TGTGCCAGCAGTTTATTCCCCCCGGTAGTACCCCTTGAAGCTTTCTTT. Its protein product is CASSLFPPVVPLEAFF.

This clone has more than one count but fewer than ten. V is TRBV18 and J is TRBJ1-2; D is possibly TRBD1 (5 bases). CDR3 length equals 16 residues. V lost 3 bases to trimming and J lost 2 bases, with 16 bases between them. Germline CDR1 KGHSH, CDR2 LQKENI. The CDR3 reads CASSPEEGTWNYGYTF. CDR3 nucleotides: TGTGCCAGCTCACCGGAGGAGGGGACGTGGAACTATGGCTACACCTTC.

The chain carries TRBV9 and TRBJ1-3, with 10 bases identical to TRBD1. Per the germline V gene, CDR1 is SGDLS and CDR2 is YYNGEE. V dropped 6 bases and J dropped 4; count of bases not matched to a gene: 4. This CDR3 spans 14 amino acids. CDR3 DNA sequence: TGTGCCAGCAACGACAGGGGGCAAGGAAACACCATATATTTT. Translation: CASNDRGQGNTIYF.

The chain combines TRBV5-1 with TRBJ1-5; 7 nucleotides match TRBD1. Germline V lookup: CDR1 SGHRS, CDR2 YFSETQ. The CDR3 runs to 16 residues. The J segment lost 1 base and the V segment lost 2 bases, leaving 6 bases of the junction unmatched. CDR3 amino acids: CASSLDRVRSNQPQHF. In DNA, the CDR3 is TGCGCCAGCAGCTTAGACAGGGTTCGGAGCAATCAGCCCCAGCATTTT.

The rearrangement links TRBV9 to TRBJ1-1; tentative D call: TRBD1 (5 bases). Trimming pared 0 bases from V and 5 bases from J, leaving 14 bases between. The CDR3 is made up of 15 amino acids. Germline V gene lookup returns CDR1 SGDLS and CDR2 YYNGEE. CDR3 region: CASSVEGWGVTEAFF. DNA of the CDR3: TGTGCCAGCAGCGTAGAAGGGTGGGGGGTAACTGAAGCTTTCTTT. Full variable domain (remainder filled in from reference TRBV9 and TRBJ1-1): DSGVTQTPKHLITATGQRVTLRCSPRSGDLSVYWYQQSLDQGLQFLIQYYNGEERAKGNILERFSAQQFPDLHSELNLSSLELGDSALYFCASSVEGWGVTEAFFGQGTRLTVV.